Reported below is one TCR beta chain. A read error may produce the germline difference seen at one junction end. The sample comes from a study of tumor-infiltrating lymphocytes in primary liver carcinoma. Overall study: Enrolled patients were male and female, aged 30 to 69 years.

Making TCR beta cDNA involved approximately 530 ng total RNA and a constant-region primer. Three nested multiplex PCR rounds of slightly modified ARM-PCR generated TCR beta libraries. TRBV1-TRBV30 forward primers paired with a C-beta reverse primer were used in the first two PCR rounds, which ran approximately 11 cycles each. TCRdb used MiXCR to reprocess the multiplex PCR reads, holding one entry per CDR3 protein. Of fewer than 85,000 distinct CDR3 sequences in the sample, approximately 62% were seen once. Starting material for RNA and DNA co-extraction consisted of about 20-30 mg of unsorted bulk tissue. Germline CDR1 is LGHNA and CDR2 is YNFKEQ. The CDR3 has 15 residues.

The gene calls are TRBV4-2 and TRBJ2-2; TRBD2 matches at 13 bases. Material: tumor-adjacent normal liver tissue. This clonotype originated in a man aged 40-50 years with primary liver carcinoma and hepatitis B virus infection. CDR3 in DNA: TGTGTCAGCAAAGGGACTAGCGGGACCATCGGGGAGCTGCTTTTT. Translated: CVSKGTSGTIGELLF.